This TCR beta chain was recorded in a study of blood T cell repertoires in COVID-19. Study overall: Researchers got acute and convalescent COVID-19 samples from the United States, Italy and Spain.

As processed by the authors: For nucleated cells, counts were estimated from reference gene primer amplification. Profiling relied on immunoSEQ multiplex PCR, and the TCRdb table lists in-frame clones only, not all of them. From that table come the V and J calls and clone size; the DNA was used to work out D and trimming. This table holds about 220,000 clones, roughly 75% found once. The sample was peripheral blood. The sequence was collected from a woman aged 70-85 years with acute or convalescent COVID-19.

The CDR3: CASSPGGQEAFF. CDR3 nucleotides: TGTGCCAGCAGTCCCGGCGGGCAGGAGGCTTTCTTT. The chain employs TRBV27 and TRBJ1-1; no reliable D call. V dropped 5 bases and J dropped 11 bases, with 15 bases sitting between them. This CDR3 contains 12 residues. From germline, CDR1 is MNHEY and CDR2 SMNVEV (reference sequence).